The clone carrying this T cell receptor (beta chain) was seen a handful of times. This specimen comes from a study of blood T cells in healthy people across ages. Every donor provided 7.5 to 10 milliliters of peripheral blood. It was with a sample-barcoded 5' primer and a J-beta primer mix that a second PCR of about 7 to 12 cycles was run. Paired-end reads containing CDR3 totaled no fewer than 2.5 million for each sample. A single record per CDR3 protein comes from TCRdb applying MiXCR to the 5' RACE reads. The top ten hold around a sixth of the sample, which has 550,000 to 650,000 distinct CDR3 sequences, roughly 31% seen once. The source material was blood. This receptor was obtained from a woman at least 80 years old in good health.

The CDR3 is CASSQDPPGTEAFF. The CDR3 nucleotides are TGTGCCAGCAGCCAAGACCCCCCCGGGACTGAAGCTTTCTTT. J is TRBJ1-1 and V is TRBV3-1; D gene ambiguous. Trimming cost V 0 bases and J 5 bases, with 10 bases left between them. CDR3 length: 14 amino acids. Germline-derived CDR1 and CDR2 are LGHDT and YNNKEL (reference sequence).